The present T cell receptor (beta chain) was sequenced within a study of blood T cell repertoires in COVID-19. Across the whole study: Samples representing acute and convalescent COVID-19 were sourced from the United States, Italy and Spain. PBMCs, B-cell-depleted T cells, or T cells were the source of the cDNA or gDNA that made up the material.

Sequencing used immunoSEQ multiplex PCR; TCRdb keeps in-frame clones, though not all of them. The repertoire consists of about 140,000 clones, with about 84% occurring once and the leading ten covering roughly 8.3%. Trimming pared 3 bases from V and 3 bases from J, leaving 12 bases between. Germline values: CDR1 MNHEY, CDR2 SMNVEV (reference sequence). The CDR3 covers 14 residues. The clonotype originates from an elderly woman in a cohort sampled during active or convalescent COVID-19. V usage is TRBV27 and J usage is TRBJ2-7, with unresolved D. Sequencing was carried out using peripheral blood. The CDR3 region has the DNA TGTGCCAGCAGTTTGACAACTGCTAACTACGAGCAGTACTTC. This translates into CASSLTTANYEQYF.